This passage covers 22 T cell receptor beta chains from one sample sequenced in a study of cytomegalovirus exposure and HLA in healthy donors. A multiplex PCR was run with 60 Vbeta primers and 13 Jbeta primers. Clones were sequenced by immunoSEQ multiplex PCR, and TCRdb holds only the in-frame ones, with some missing. The table has about 110,000 clones, more than 60% seen once. The sequenced sample consisted of PBMCs. The source of these receptors is a woman aged 40-49 years in good health and CMV-seronegative.

The chain employs TRBV18 and TRBJ2-5, with 8 bases aligning to TRBD1. CDR3 length: 15 residues. V trimming: 5 bases; J trimming: 1 base; junction bases outside the gene matches: 6. The germline V gene has CDR1 KGHSH and CDR2 LQKENI. CDR3 nucleotide sequence: TGTGCCAGCTCATTAGGACAGGGCCCCCAAGAGACCCAGTACTTC. Translated, it gives CASSLGQGPQETQYF. Supplemented by reference TRBV18 and TRBJ2-5, the full variable domain reads NAGVMQNPRHLVRRRGQEARLRCSPMKGHSHVYWYRQLPEEGLKFMVYLQKENIIDESGMPKERFSAEFPKEGPSILRIQQVVRGDSAAYFCASSLGQGPQETQYFGPGTRLLVL.

V gene TRBV29-1 combines with J gene TRBJ1-2, with 12 bases matching TRBD1. After removal of 7 bases from V and 7 bases from J, the junction contained 4 bases not matched to a gene. Germline-derived CDR1 and CDR2 are SQVTM and ANQGSEA. The CDR3 extends over 12 amino acids. The CDR3 is CSGRDRGLGYTF. The CDR3 coding sequence is TGCAGCGGTCGGGACAGGGGGCTTGGCTACACCTTC.

V gene TRBV9 combines with J gene TRBJ2-1, with 7 bases fitting TRBD2. CDR1 SGDLS and CDR2 YYNGEE come from the germline V gene. This CDR3 has 14 residues. The junction had 9 bases not matched to a gene; V was cut back by 4 bases and J by 8 bases. The DNA for the CDR3 is TGTGCCAGCAGCCCCTGGACTAGTCGCTATGAGCAGTTCTTC. Translating gives CASSPWTSRYEQFF.

The chain uses TRBV11-3 and TRBJ2-1; 7 bases are a match to TRBD2. The J segment lost 3 bases and the V segment lost 5 bases, leaving 7 bases of the junction unmatched. This CDR3 has 15 amino acids. Germline V gene data show CDR1 as SGHNT and CDR2 as YENEEA. CDR3: CASSHGPGGYNEQFF. The CDR3 nucleotides read TGTGCCAGCAGCCACGGTCCGGGGGGCTACAATGAGCAGTTCTTC.

The V call is TRBV7-8, the J call TRBJ2-1; 9 bases agree with TRBD2. Per the germline V gene, CDR1 is SGHVS and CDR2 is FQNEAQ. CDR3 length equals 18 residues. The trim removed 1 base at V and 2 bases at J, leaving 9 bases unmatched. DNA of the CDR3: TGTGCCAGCAGCTTAGAACCCCTAGCGGGAAGAACCTACAATGAGCAGTTCTTC. Its translation is CASSLEPLAGRTYNEQFF. Filled out from reference TRBV7-8 and TRBJ2-1, the complete variable domain reads GAGVSQSPRYKVAKRGQDVALRCDPISGHVSLFWYQQALGQGPEFLTYFQNEAQLDKSGLPSDRFFAERPEGSVSTLKIQRTQQEDSAVYLCASSLEPLAGRTYNEQFFGPGTRLTVL.

This chain connects TRBV30 to TRBJ2-5; a weak D match, TRBD1 (6 bases). The J call may be in error: the DNA end matches TRBJ2-7 better. The CDR3 sequence is 14 residues long. CDR1 is GTSNPN, CDR2 SVGIG, per germline (reference sequence). CDR3 loop: CAWRPRGFFNEQYF. DNA of the CDR3: TGTGCCTGGAGGCCCAGGGGTTTTTTTAACGAGCAGTACTTC.

The chain uses TRBV7-2 and TRBJ2-1; TRBD2 matches at 7 bases. The CDR3 consists of 17 residues. The ends lost 5 bases at V and 10 bases at J; junction bases unmatched: 20. The germline gives CDR1 SGHTA, CDR2 FQGNSA. This CDR3 reads CASSRLLTSQQKREQFF. Written as DNA, the CDR3 is TGTGCCAGCAGCCGCCTCCTGACTAGCCAGCAGAAACGCGAGCAGTTCTTC.

This CDR3 reads CASTRGGTGAQETQYF. For the CDR3, the DNA is TGTGCCAGCACCAGAGGGGGGACAGGGGCTCAAGAGACCCAGTACTTC. The chain couples TRBV7-2 to TRBJ2-5, with 10 bases identical to TRBD1. The CDR3 sequence is 16 residues long. CDR1 and CDR2 (germline): SGHTA, FQGNSA. J gave up 2 bases and V 7 bases, and 10 bases lay outside the gene matches.

This CDR3 is CASSSRGHEKLFF. CDR3 nucleotides: TGTGCCAGTAGTTCCAGGGGCCATGAAAAACTGTTTTTT. The chain combines TRBV19 with TRBJ1-4, with a weak D call TRBD1 (6 bases). V lost 5 bases and J lost 6, with 10 bases in between. The germline V gene has CDR1 LNHDA and CDR2 SQIVND (reference sequence). The CDR3 spans 13 residues.

The gene calls are TRBV11-2 and TRBJ2-2; 8 bases are shared with TRBD1. V was clipped by 0 bases and J by 4 bases; unmatched bases: 4. Germline assignment: CDR1 SGHAT and CDR2 FQNNGV. The CDR3 totals 16 residues. Here the CDR3 reads CASSLEGTGPTGELFF. In nucleotides, the CDR3 is TGTGCCAGCAGCTTAGAAGGGACAGGACCCACCGGGGAGCTGTTTTTT.

The DNA for the CDR3 is TGTGCCAGCAGGCGGACTAGTGGGCGGGCTGATACGCAGTATTTT. Its protein is CASRRTSGRADTQYF. The chain links TRBV6-6 to TRBJ2-3; the match to TRBD2 covers 7 bases. V gave up 6 bases and J gave up 6 bases; unmatched junction bases: 12. Germline lookup yields CDR1 MNHNY and CDR2 SVGAGI (reference sequence). The CDR3 totals 15 residues.

The chain has TRBV29-1 and TRBJ2-7; maybe TRBD1 (6 bases). There are 15 residues in the CDR3. Trimming took off 0 bases at V and 4 bases at J, with 16 bases between the two ends. Germline V gene data show CDR1 as SQVTM and CDR2 as ANQGSEA. The CDR3 is CSVEDRRQVPYEQYF. As DNA, the CDR3 is TGCAGCGTTGAAGACCGACGACAGGTCCCATACGAGCAGTACTTC.

The genes are TRBV7-8 and TRBJ1-5; TRBD1 matches 8 bases. Germline V gene sequence: CDR1 SGHVS, CDR2 FQNEAQ. V lost 4 bases to trimming and J lost 7 bases; unmatched junction nucleotides: 3. The CDR3 is made up of 13 amino acids. CDR3 loop: CASSSDRAQPQHF. CDR3 nucleotide sequence: TGTGCCAGCAGCTCGGACAGGGCACAGCCCCAGCATTTT.

The chain employs TRBV5-5 and TRBJ1-4, with TRBD1 identical over 8 bases. After removal of 6 bases from V and 4 bases from J, the junction contained 8 bases not matched to a gene. The CDR3 is 15 amino acids. In germline, CDR1 is SGHKS, CDR2 YYEKEE (reference sequence). The CDR3: CASISGGWDNEKLFF. Here the CDR3 DNA reads TGTGCCAGCATCTCAGGGGGCTGGGATAATGAAAAACTGTTTTTT. The entire variable domain, with the rest obtained from reference TRBV5-5 and TRBJ1-4, is as follows: DAGVTQSPTHLIKTRGQQVTLRCSPISGHKSVSWYQQVLGQGPQFIFQYYEKEERGRGNFPDRFSARQFPNYSSELNVNALLLGDSALYLCASISGGWDNEKLFFGSGTQLSVL.

The gene calls are TRBV2 and TRBJ1-5; possibly TRBD1 for D (5 bases). Germline CDR1 reads SNHLY; CDR2 reads FYNNEI. V was pared by 3 bases and J by 7 bases, with 10 bases between. CDR3 length equals 13 residues. CDR3 loop: CASSDREGQPQHF. In DNA, the CDR3 is TGTGCCAGCAGTGACAGGGAAGGGCAGCCCCAGCATTTT. Variable domain in full (rest from reference TRBV2 and TRBJ1-5): EPEVTQTPSHQVTQMGQEVILRCVPISNHLYFYWYRQILGQKVEFLVSFYNNEISEKSEIFDDQFSVERPDGSNFTLKIRSTKLEDSAMYFCASSDREGQPQHFGDGTRLSIL.

The V gene is TRBV11-2, the J gene TRBJ2-6; 7 nucleotides agree with TRBD1. The CDR3 length is 16 residues. V dropped 3 bases and J dropped 2; count of bases not matched to a gene: 4. Germline-derived CDR1 and CDR2 are SGHAT and FQNNGV. The chain's CDR3 is CASSFRQGAGANVLTF. The DNA of the CDR3 is TGTGCCAGCAGCTTCCGACAGGGCGCTGGGGCCAACGTCCTGACTTTC.

This clone was seen only a few times. The chain combines TRBV6-1 with TRBJ2-7; D is unclear. CDR3 length equals 15 residues. V lost 9 bases and J 4 bases, leaving 22 bases between the germline ends. Germline CDR1 reads MNHNS; CDR2 reads SASEGT. The chain's CDR3 is CASISEQKAAYEQYF. Written as DNA, the CDR3 is TGTGCCAGTATTTCCGAGCAGAAGGCGGCATACGAGCAGTACTTC.

This clone occurred a few times. This chain links TRBV7-2 with TRBJ2-4; 7 bases fit TRBD1. Germline V gene sequence: CDR1 SGHTA, CDR2 FQGNSA. V trimming: 2 bases; J trimming: 2 bases; junction bases outside the gene matches: 12. CDR3 length: 18 amino acids. For the CDR3, the DNA is TGTGCCAGCAGCTTACAATCAGAGGGGGCCTATACCAAAAACATTCAGTACTTC. Encoded protein: CASSLQSEGAYTKNIQYF.

This clone showed up just a few times. The rearrangement uses TRBV14 and TRBJ2-5; 7 bases line up with TRBD1. The CDR3 length is 15 residues. The ends lost 3 bases at V and 0 bases at J; junction bases unmatched: 4. Germline CDR1 and CDR2: SGHDN and FVKESK. As DNA, the CDR3 is TGTGCCAGCAGCCAGATCGGGACAGACCAAGAGACCCAGTACTTC. Protein: CASSQIGTDQETQYF.

This clone was seen only a few times. This chain joins TRBV28 and TRBJ2-7; TRBD1 aligns across 7 bases. The CDR3 runs to 15 residues. With 6 bases clipped from V and 0 bases from J, the junction kept 8 bases outside the gene matches. Germline-derived CDR1 and CDR2 are MDHEN and SYDVKM. Here the CDR3 reads CASRAGTAYSYEQYF. In DNA form, the CDR3 reads TGTGCCAGCAGAGCCGGGACAGCCTACTCCTACGAGCAGTACTTC.

Only a few counts were recorded for this clone. The chain combines TRBV11-2 with TRBJ2-7, with D maybe TRBD2 (6 bases). The germline V gene has CDR1 SGHAT and CDR2 FQNNGV. Deletions cut 6 bases from V and 5 bases from J, with 14 bases between. The CDR3 is made up of 13 amino acids. The CDR3 sequence: CASSTGLFDEQYF. The CDR3 coding sequence is TGTGCCAGCAGTACGGGACTCTTCGACGAGCAGTACTTC. Combining the CDR3 with reference TRBV11-2 and TRBJ2-7 gives the whole variable domain EAGVAQSPRYKIIEKRQSVAFWCNPISGHATLYWYQQILGQGPKLLIQFQNNGVVDDSQLPKDRFSAERLKGVDSTLKIQPAKLEDSAVYLCASSTGLFDEQYFGPGTRLTVT.

V gene TRBV4-2 combines with J gene TRBJ1-1; D not certain. V lost 5 bases to trimming and J lost 0 bases, with 10 bases between them. The CDR3 loop spans 14 amino acids. The V gene's germline CDR1 is LGHNA and CDR2 YNFKEQ. The CDR3 sequence is CASSLNNLNTEAFF. CDR3 coding DNA: TGTGCCAGCAGCTTAAACAATTTGAACACTGAAGCTTTCTTT.